Shown below are 2 T cell receptor beta chains from a single sample sequenced in a study of cytotoxic CD8 clonotypes in ibrutinib-treated CLL. Clones were read by immunoSEQ multiplex PCR, and TCRdb kept only the in-frame ones, dropping some. There are more than 300,000 clones in the sample; 80% occur only once, and roughly 7% lies in the top ten. The sequencing used PBMCs, collected before ibrutinib treatment. The source is a human donor with chronic lymphocytic leukemia.

The V call is TRBV25-1, the J call TRBJ1-4; 10 bases align to TRBD1. V was pared by 5 bases and J by 8 bases, with 11 bases of the junction left unmatched. This CDR3 has 16 amino acids. Per germline, CDR1 MGHDK and CDR2 SYGVNS. CDR3 protein: CASSTQTGGLSEKLFF. CDR3 sequence (DNA): TGTGCCAGCAGTACCCAGACAGGGGGCTTAAGCGAAAAACTGTTTTTT.

V usage is TRBV6-6 and J usage is TRBJ2-7, with TRBD2 matching over 7 bases. CDR3 length: 15 amino acids. Losses at the gene ends were 2 bases for V and 2 bases for J; bases not matched to a gene: 6. Germline CDR1 and CDR2: MNHNY and SVGAGI (reference sequence). Written as DNA, the CDR3 is TGTGCCAGCAGTTACGTTGCGGGAGTTCCCTACGAGCAGTACTTC. Translated: CASSYVAGVPYEQYF.